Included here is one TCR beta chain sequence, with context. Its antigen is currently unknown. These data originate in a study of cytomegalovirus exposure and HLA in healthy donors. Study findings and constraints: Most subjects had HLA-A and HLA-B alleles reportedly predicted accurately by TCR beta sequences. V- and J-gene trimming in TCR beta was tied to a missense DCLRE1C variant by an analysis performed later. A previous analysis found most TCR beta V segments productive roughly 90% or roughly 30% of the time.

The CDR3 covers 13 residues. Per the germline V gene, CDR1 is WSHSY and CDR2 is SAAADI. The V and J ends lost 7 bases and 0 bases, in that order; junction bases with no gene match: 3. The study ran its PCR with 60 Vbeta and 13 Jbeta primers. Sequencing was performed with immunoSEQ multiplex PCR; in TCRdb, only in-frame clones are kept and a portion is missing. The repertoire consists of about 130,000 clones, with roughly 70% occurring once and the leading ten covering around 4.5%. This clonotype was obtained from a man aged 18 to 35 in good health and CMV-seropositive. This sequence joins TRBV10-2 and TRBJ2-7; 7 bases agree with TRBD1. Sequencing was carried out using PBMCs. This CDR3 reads CASKGTDSYEQYF. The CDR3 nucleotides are TGCGCCAGCAAAGGGACAGACTCCTACGAGCAGTACTTC.